This record covers a single TCR beta chain. Here immunoSEQ multiplex PCR was the method, and the copy in TCRdb shows in-frame clones only, minus some. The sample includes 200,000 to 300,000 clones, 87% seen only once; the top ten take just over 7%. The CDR3 runs to 13 residues. In germline, CDR1 is MNHEY, CDR2 SMNVEV (reference sequence). V was trimmed by 5 bases and J by 5 bases, leaving 10 bases between them. This sample is drawn from a study of blood T cell repertoires in COVID-19. The clonotype comes from a man between 60 and 75 years old who had recovered from COVID-19. The chain recombines TRBV27 with TRBJ1-5; D uncertain. The sequencing input was peripheral blood. CDR3 region: CASSRKGDQPQHF. Here the CDR3 DNA reads TGTGCCAGCAGTAGGAAGGGAGATCAGCCCCAGCATTTT.